This T cell receptor beta chain was sequenced for a study of cytomegalovirus exposure and HLA in healthy donors. The study, taken as a whole, reports: In an earlier analysis, in some 600 donors, most V segments appeared productive either ~87% or ~30% of the time. Sequence variants that were highly shared formed a cluster that was likely a sequencing artifact. Analysis was carried out at a later point, and it linked a missense DCLRE1C variant to TCR beta V- and J-gene trimming.

Regarding this clone: Its antigen is as yet unknown.

The CDR3 loop spans 16 amino acids. From germline, CDR1 is GTSNPN and CDR2 SVGIG (reference sequence). Trimming cost V 5 bases and J 3 bases, with 21 bases left between them. 13 Jbeta primers and 60 Vbeta primers were used for the PCR. The data were produced by immunoSEQ multiplex PCR, yet TCRdb's version contains in-frame clones alone and is incomplete. The repertoire holds over 100,000 clones, with 80% to 85% as singletons. Sequenced material: PBMCs. The V call is TRBV30, the J call TRBJ2-3; TRBD1 might be the D (7 bases). This clonotype was sampled from a woman aged 45-60 years in good health and CMV-seropositive. Here the CDR3 DNA reads TGTGCCTGGGACCGTCAGGGGGGTATCGGGACAGATACGCAGTATTTT. Translated, it gives CAWDRQGGIGTDTQYF.